The 31 T cell receptor beta chains below all came from one sample that was sequenced in a study of T cells after yellow fever vaccination. TCRdb re-called the 5' RACE reads with MiXCR, one entry per CDR3 protein. The sample consists of approximately 330,000 distinct CDR3 sequences, about 12% of them appearing once. Source: CD4+ T cells sorted from PBMCs, taken 15 days after the yellow fever booster vaccination. These TCRs come from a man aged 18 to 30 who received the YFV17D yellow fever vaccine.

The CDR3 sequence is CASQTAGGKDIQYF. DNA for the CDR3: TGTGCCAGCCAGACGGCGGGGGGGAAAGACATTCAGTACTTC. V is TRBV6-1 and J is TRBJ2-4; 9 bases line up with TRBD2. J was trimmed by 8 bases and V by 8 bases; bases with no gene match: 10. Germline CDR1 reads MNHNS; CDR2 reads SASEGT. The length of the CDR3 is 14 residues.

This clonotype was seen a few times. The chain is built from TRBV20-1 and TRBJ2-1; tentatively, D is TRBD2 (7 bases). The V end lost 0 bases, the J end lost 7 bases, and 22 bases lay between the germline ends. CDR1 DFQATT and CDR2 SNEGSKA come from the germline V gene (reference sequence). CDR3 length: 17 amino acids. This CDR3 is CSARDLGAGGLGNEQFF. The CDR3 DNA reads as TGCAGTGCTAGAGATCTGGGAGCCGGGGGGCTGGGGAATGAGCAGTTCTTC.

V usage is TRBV7-9 and J usage is TRBJ2-2; a possible D gene is TRBD1 (5 bases). With 0 bases removed from V and 10 bases from J, the gap between germline ends came to 12 bases. The CDR3 is 14 amino acids. Germline CDR1 SEHNR, CDR2 FQNEAQ (reference sequence). The CDR3 here is CASSLAGAGPELFF. The CDR3 DNA is TGTGCCAGCAGCTTAGCTGGGGCAGGTCCGGAGCTGTTTTTT.

This chain links TRBV5-1 with TRBJ2-3; D gene ambiguous. Trimming took 4 bases from V and 4 from J, leaving 13 bases between them. Germline loops: CDR1 SGHRS, CDR2 YFSETQ. The CDR3 is 14 amino acids. The CDR3 spells CASSADPNPDTQYF. The CDR3 DNA reads TGCGCCAGCAGCGCGGACCCAAACCCAGATACGCAGTATTTT.

The chain combines TRBV10-3 with TRBJ2-7, with D possibly being TRBD1 or TRBD2 (5 bases each). Germline V lookup: CDR1 ENHRY, CDR2 SYGVKD. This CDR3 region has 16 residues. The V and J ends lost 3 bases and 4 bases respectively, with 19 bases between them. CDR3 loop: CAISDSGASQVYEQYV. The CDR3 nucleotides are TGTGCCATCAGTGACTCCGGGGCCTCCCAAGTATACGAGCAGTACGTC.

In its sample, this clonotype was seen many times. This chain joins TRBV6-5 and TRBJ1-2; D uncertain. V gave up 0 bases and J gave up 8 bases, with 10 bases separating them. The V gene's germline CDR1 is MNHEY and CDR2 SVGAGI. This CDR3 is built from 13 residues. The CDR3 is CASSYSLTGGYTF. The DNA for the CDR3 is TGTGCCAGCAGTTACTCGTTAACTGGCGGCTACACCTTC.

The chain is built from TRBV6-5 and TRBJ2-5, with D hard to call. Looked up from germline, CDR1 is MNHEY and CDR2 is SVGAGI. The V and J ends lost 3 bases and 7 bases respectively, with 6 bases between them. CDR3 length: 11 residues. The CDR3, as DNA: TGTGCCAGCAGTTATGGCGCGACCCAGTACTTC. Its protein is CASSYGATQYF.

This chain connects TRBV2 to TRBJ2-4; D unclear. This CDR3 contains 15 residues. V lost 7 bases, J lost 1 base, and 14 bases lay in between. Germline values: CDR1 SNHLY, CDR2 FYNNEI. The CDR3 sequence: CASKRLVAAKNIQYF. The CDR3 DNA reads TGTGCCAGCAAAAGGCTAGTGGCGGCCAAAAACATTCAGTACTTC.

Only a few counts were recorded for this clonotype. The rearrangement uses TRBV12-3 or TRBV12-4 and TRBJ1-1, with TRBD1 matching 10 bases. The J segment lost 3 bases and the V segment lost 7 bases, leaving 23 bases of the junction unmatched. The length of the CDR3 is 20 residues. CDR3 bases: TGTGCCAGCATCCCATGGGGGACAGGGGAAGGATCGGGTGTGTACACTGAAGCTTTCTTT. It is translated as CASIPWGTGEGSGVYTEAFF.

The chain recombines TRBV5-1 with TRBJ1-1; D possibly corresponds to TRBD1 (6 bases). The CDR3 extends over 14 amino acids. Deletions cut 2 bases from V and 8 bases from J, with 16 bases between. Looked up from germline, CDR1 is SGHRS and CDR2 is YFSETQ. The CDR3, as DNA: TGCGCCAGCAGCTTTCAACAGGGCTCAGGAGAAGCTTTCTTT. Amino acids: CASSFQQGSGEAFF. Full variable domain (missing parts from reference TRBV5-1 and TRBJ1-1): KAGVTQTPRYLIKTRGQQVTLSCSPISGHRSVSWYQQTPGQGLQFLFEYFSETQRNKGNFPGRFSGRQFSNSRSEMNVSTLELGDSALYLCASSFQQGSGEAFFGQGTRLTVV.

The rearrangement joins TRBV10-2 to TRBJ2-5; D remains ambiguous. Trimming took off 2 bases at V and 5 bases at J, with 6 bases between the two ends. Germline values: CDR1 WSHSY, CDR2 SAAADI. This CDR3 is 12 amino acids long. In DNA form, the CDR3 reads TGCGCCAGCAGTGAGGCCATCGAGACCCAGTACTTC. It specifies CASSEAIETQYF.

The chain couples TRBV4-2 to TRBJ2-3; 9 positions match TRBD2. The germline CDR1 and CDR2 sequences are LGHNA and YNFKEQ. V trimming: 0 bases; J trimming: 4 bases; junction bases outside the gene matches: 5. The CDR3 consists of 16 residues. CDR3 loop: CASSQERGGRADTQYF. The CDR3 DNA reads TGTGCCAGCAGCCAAGAGCGGGGGGGCCGGGCAGATACGCAGTATTTT.

This clonotype has a handful of counts. The rearrangement links TRBV9 to TRBJ2-3; no clear D gene. The CDR3 extends over 15 amino acids. The germline CDR1 and CDR2 sequences are SGDLS and YYNGEE. Trimming pared 4 bases from V and 2 bases from J, leaving 14 bases between. The CDR3 sequence is CASSPRLYYTDTQYF. The CDR3 region has the DNA TGTGCCAGCAGCCCCCGGCTCTATTACACAGATACGCAGTATTTT.

The chain carries TRBV7-2 and TRBJ2-5; no clear D. The germline V and J ends were trimmed by 2 bases and 10 bases, with 20 bases remaining between them. CDR1 and CDR2 from the germline V gene are SGHTA and FQGNSA. The CDR3 extends over 15 amino acids. This chain's CDR3 is CASSLRSGGRGIQYF. DNA of the CDR3: TGTGCCAGCAGCTTAAGGTCTGGCGGCAGAGGAATCCAGTACTTC.

This clonotype was counted ten times or more. The chain has TRBV6-6 and TRBJ2-5; 10 bases agree with TRBD2. The CDR3 is 14 residues long. CDR1 is MNHNY, CDR2 SVGAGI, per germline (reference sequence). V trimming: 5 bases; J trimming: 8 bases; junction bases outside the gene matches: 8. This chain's CDR3 is CASSQRTSGDTQYF. The CDR3 nucleotides read TGTGCCAGCAGTCAACGGACTAGCGGCGACACCCAGTACTTC.

Many counts were recorded for this clonotype. The CDR3 DNA reads as TGTGCCAGCAGCCAAGATCTGGACAGGAGGCAGTATTTT. Its protein is CASSQDLDRRQYF. The chain links TRBV3-1 to TRBJ2-3, with 7 bases fitting TRBD1. V lost 0 bases to trimming and J lost 11 bases; unmatched junction nucleotides: 5. The germline CDR1 and CDR2 sequences are LGHDT and YNNKEL (reference sequence). This CDR3 region has 13 residues.

This clonotype occurred a few times. The gene calls are TRBV2 and TRBJ1-2; 8 bases match TRBD1. Trimming cost V 7 bases and J 7 bases; bases outside gene matches: 8. This CDR3 is 13 amino acids long. Germline V gene lookup returns CDR1 SNHLY and CDR2 FYNNEI. In DNA, the CDR3 is TGTGCCAGCACCGGGACAGGCCTCTCTGGCTACACCTTC. Protein product: CASTGTGLSGYTF.

This clonotype was detected ten times or more. The J gene is TRBJ1-1, the V gene TRBV12-3 or TRBV12-4; D is unresolved. This CDR3 is built from 12 residues. The V end was cut by 3 bases, the J end by 11 bases, with 13 bases between. CDR3 DNA: TGTGCCAGCAGTTTGTCCCTGTTTAGCGCTTTCTTT. This gives the protein CASSLSLFSAFF.

Only a few counts were recorded for this clonotype. This chain links TRBV18 with TRBJ2-5; D possibly matches TRBD1 or TRBD2 (5 bases each). Germline CDR1 is KGHSH and CDR2 is LQKENI. The V and J ends lost 4 bases and 0 bases respectively, with 6 bases between them. This CDR3 spans 13 amino acids. The CDR3 DNA sequence: TGTGCCAGCTCACAGGGACACCAAGAGACCCAGTACTTC. Amino acid sequence: CASSQGHQETQYF. The full variable domain, in which reference TRBV18 and TRBJ2-5 provide the parts outside the CDR3, is NAGVMQNPRHLVRRRGQEARLRCSPMKGHSHVYWYRQLPEEGLKFMVYLQKENIIDESGMPKERFSAEFPKEGPSILRIQQVVRGDSAAYFCASSQGHQETQYFGPGTRLLVL.

The V and J genes are TRBV6-5 and TRBJ1-1, with D maybe TRBD1 (5 bases). From germline, CDR1 is MNHEY and CDR2 SVGAGI. Trimming took 4 bases from V and 11 from J, leaving 17 bases between them. CDR3 length equals 13 residues. This CDR3 is CASSSILWGHAFF. For the CDR3, the DNA is TGTGCCAGCAGTTCCATCCTTTGGGGCCATGCTTTCTTT.

The sample holds many counts of this clonotype. This CDR3 is CSVTSGGTRNTQYF. The CDR3 coding sequence is TGCAGCGTTACCAGCGGGGGGACAAGAAATACGCAGTATTTT. This sequence joins TRBV29-1 and TRBJ2-3, with TRBD2 matching 9 bases. Unmatched junction bases numbered 10, after V lost 5 bases and J lost 7 bases. CDR1 is SQVTM and CDR2 is ANQGSEA in the germline V gene. The CDR3 is made up of 14 amino acids.

The chain joins TRBV21-1 to TRBJ2-7. TRBV21-1 is shown as a pseudogene. This CDR3 contains 14 residues. The CDR3 DNA reads as TGTGCCAGCATAACAGCTCGGTCGGCGTACGAGCAGTACGTC. As protein: CASITARSAYEQYV.

This chain uses TRBV5-4 with TRBJ2-4; no firm D call. The CDR3 totals 15 residues. Per the germline V gene, CDR1 is SGHNT and CDR2 is YYREEE (reference sequence). V shed 0 bases and J shed 7 bases, with 14 bases lying between them. CDR3 protein: CASSLATASKNIQYF. CDR3 coding DNA: TGTGCCAGCAGCTTGGCTACAGCGAGTAAGAACATTCAGTACTTC.

There are a few counts of this clonotype. The chain recombines TRBV11-2 with TRBJ1-2; 7 bases agree with TRBD1. CDR1 SGHAT and CDR2 FQNNGV come from the germline V gene. The CDR3 sequence is 15 residues long. The trim removed 5 bases at V and 1 base at J, leaving 7 bases unmatched. CDR3 region: CASSRLTGINYGYTF. For the CDR3, the DNA is TGTGCCAGCAGCCGACTGACAGGGATTAACTATGGCTACACCTTC.

V gene TRBV4-1 combines with J gene TRBJ1-5; D is possibly TRBD1 (6 bases). CDR3 length: 14 amino acids. CDR1 is MGHRA and CDR2 is YSYEKL in the germline V gene. V was cut by 3 bases and J by 10 bases, with 16 bases left in between. CDR3 sequence: CASSQERGSLPQHF. Here the CDR3 DNA reads TGCGCCAGCAGCCAGGAGAGGGGGAGTCTACCCCAGCATTTT.

This clonotype has more than one count but fewer than ten. Germline and junction disagree at one end, which may indicate a read error. The CDR3 loop reads CASSFVWQETQYF. The CDR3 region has the DNA TGTGCTAGCAGCTTCGTTTGGCAAGAGACCCAGTACTTC. The V gene is TRBV7-7, the J gene TRBJ2-5, with D unresolved. Looked up from germline, CDR1 is SSHAT and CDR2 is FNYEAQ (reference sequence). The CDR3 totals 13 residues.

V gene TRBV5-1 combines with J gene TRBJ1-4, with no clear D. This CDR3 region has 15 residues. Germline V lookup: CDR1 SGHRS, CDR2 YFSETQ. V lost 0 bases to trimming and J lost 6 bases, with 12 bases between them. The CDR3 protein is CASSLEVGRHEKLFF. The CDR3, as DNA: TGCGCCAGCAGCTTGGAAGTAGGGAGGCATGAAAAACTGTTTTTT.

This clonotype showed up many times. The chain combines TRBV29-1 with TRBJ2-4; 10 nucleotides line up with TRBD1. The CDR3 is 13 residues long. Germline values: CDR1 SQVTM, CDR2 ANQGSEA. Trimming took 2 bases from V and 6 from J; bases not matched to a gene: 1. Here the CDR3 DNA reads TGCAGCGTTGAAAGGGACAGGGGAAACATTCAGTACTTC. It specifies CSVERDRGNIQYF.

The rearrangement joins TRBV7-9 to TRBJ1-3; D is possibly TRBD1 (5 bases). Trimming cost V 2 bases and J 5 bases, with 16 bases left between them. The CDR3 consists of 16 residues. Per the germline V gene, CDR1 is SEHNR and CDR2 is FQNEAQ (reference sequence). CDR3 protein: CASSLQTAGTRNTIYF. The DNA for the CDR3 is TGTGCCAGCAGCTTACAAACCGCCGGGACCCGAAACACCATATATTTT. The complete variable domain, with remaining parts taken from reference TRBV7-9 and TRBJ1-3, reads DTGVSQNPRHKITKRGQNVTFRCDPISEHNRLYWYRQTLGQGPEFLTYFQNEAQLEKSRLLSDRFSAERPKGSFSTLEIQRTEQGDSAMYLCASSLQTAGTRNTIYFGEGSWLTVV.

In this sample, this clonotype turned up a few times. V is TRBV12-3 or TRBV12-4 and J is TRBJ1-5; D is undetermined. This CDR3 has 13 amino acids. V shed 8 bases and J shed 6 bases, with 14 bases lying between them. The CDR3 reads CASRTAVGQPQHF. The DNA of the CDR3 is TGTGCCAGCCGGACGGCCGTGGGTCAGCCCCAGCATTTT.

The chain carries TRBV18 and TRBJ2-2; maybe TRBD1 (6 bases). CDR3 length equals 17 residues. V gave up 3 bases and J gave up 0 bases, with 14 bases separating them. Germline CDR1 KGHSH, CDR2 LQKENI. The CDR3 nucleotides read TGTGCCAGCTCACCTGGACCGGGACAACCGAACACCGGGGAGCTGTTTTTT. This sequence encodes CASSPGPGQPNTGELFF.